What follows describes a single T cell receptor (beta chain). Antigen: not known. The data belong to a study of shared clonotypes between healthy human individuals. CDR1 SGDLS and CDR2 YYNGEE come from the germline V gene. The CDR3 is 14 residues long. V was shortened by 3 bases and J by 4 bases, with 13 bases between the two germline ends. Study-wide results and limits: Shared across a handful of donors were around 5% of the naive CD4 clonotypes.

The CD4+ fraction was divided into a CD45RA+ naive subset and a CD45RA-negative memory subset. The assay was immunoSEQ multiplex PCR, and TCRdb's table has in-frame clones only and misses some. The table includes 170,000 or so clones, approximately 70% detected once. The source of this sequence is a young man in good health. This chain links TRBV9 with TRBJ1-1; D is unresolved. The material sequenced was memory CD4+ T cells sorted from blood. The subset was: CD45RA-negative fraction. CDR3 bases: TGTGCCAGCAGCGAAGGCTTATCTACCACTGAAGCTTTCTTT. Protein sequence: CASSEGLSTTEAFF. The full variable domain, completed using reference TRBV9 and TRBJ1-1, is DSGVTQTPKHLITATGQRVTLRCSPRSGDLSVYWYQQSLDQGLQFLIQYYNGEERAKGNILERFSAQQFPDLHSELNLSSLELGDSALYFCASSEGLSTTEAFFGQGTRLTVV.